The 23 T cell receptor beta chains in this list originate from one sample, sequenced in a study of T cells after yellow fever vaccination. TCRdb ran MiXCR on the 5' RACE reads and lists one entry per CDR3 protein. This table holds about 69,000 distinct CDR3 sequences, about 6% found once. Sequencing was performed on CD4+ T cells sorted from PBMCs, taken around 15 days after the first yellow fever vaccination. The source of these receptors is a man aged 18 to 35 who received the YFV17D yellow fever vaccine.

This clonotype showed up many times. The chain combines TRBV18 with TRBJ2-3; no reliable D call. The germline V gene has CDR1 KGHSH and CDR2 LQKENI. V gave up 2 bases and J gave up 3 bases, with 6 bases separating them. This CDR3 contains 13 residues. CDR3: CASSPRDTDTQYF. The CDR3 nucleotides are TGTGCCAGCTCACCAAGGGATACAGATACGCAGTATTTT.

This clonotype was detected ten times or more. CDR3 coding DNA: TGTGCCAGCAGTGTCGGGCTGGGCGCCGGGGAGCTGTTTTTT. Translation gives CASSVGLGAGELFF. The chain joins TRBV25-1 to TRBJ2-2; D is unclear. Germline CDR1 is MGHDK and CDR2 is SYGVNS. The CDR3 contains 14 residues. Trimming stripped 4 bases from V and 6 bases from J, with 12 bases between.

This clonotype was found many times. V is TRBV2 and J is TRBJ2-5; 8 bases align to TRBD2. The J segment lost 3 bases and the V segment lost 3 bases, leaving 0 bases of the junction unmatched. This CDR3 is built from 13 residues. Germline CDR1 is SNHLY and CDR2 is FYNNEI. The CDR3 protein is CASSEGLEETQYF. CDR3 nucleotide sequence: TGTGCCAGCAGTGAGGGACTAGAAGAGACCCAGTACTTC.

Of note for this clonotype: It may be a read error: a sequence one base away is much more abundant. This chain links TRBV3-1 with TRBJ2-4; tentatively, D is TRBD1 or TRBD2 (5 bases each). Germline V gives CDR1 LGHDT, CDR2 YNNKEL (reference sequence). CDR3 size: 13 residues. In DNA form, the CDR3 reads TGTCCCAGCAGCCAACCAGGGCGGGACATTCAGTACTTC. Residues: CPSSQPGRDIQYF.

This clonotype has a count of ten or more. The chain combines TRBV7-3 with TRBJ2-5; 14 bases line up with TRBD2. The CDR3 totals 15 residues. Trimming took 5 bases from V and 5 from J; bases not matched to a gene: 4. The V gene's germline CDR1 is SGHTA and CDR2 FQGTGA. The CDR3 nucleotides are TGTGCCAGCAGCCGGACTAGCGGGGGGTTTGAGACCCAGTACTTC. Protein sequence: CASSRTSGGFETQYF.

This clonotype was recorded a few times. The chain employs TRBV7-2 and TRBJ2-7; tentatively, D is TRBD1 or TRBD2 (6 bases each). The CDR3 loop spans 13 amino acids. Germline CDR1 SGHTA, CDR2 FQGNSA. Trimming pared 5 bases from V and 4 bases from J, leaving 12 bases between. The CDR3 region is CASSLGAGYEQYF. CDR3 DNA sequence: TGTGCCAGCAGCCTGGGGGCGGGGTACGAGCAGTACTTC.

This clonotype showed up many times. The rearrangement joins TRBV2 to TRBJ2-2; D not certain. V was clipped by 5 bases and J by 1 base, with 11 bases between them. Germline CDR1 is SNHLY and CDR2 is FYNNEI. This CDR3 contains 15 residues. This chain's CDR3 is CASSLNSGNTGELFF. The CDR3 bases are TGTGCCAGCAGTCTTAATTCGGGGAACACCGGGGAGCTGTTTTTT.

This clonotype occurred many times. V usage is TRBV14 and J usage is TRBJ2-1; no definite D call. Germline V gene lookup returns CDR1 SGHDN and CDR2 FVKESK. The CDR3 loop spans 16 amino acids. V was cut by 4 bases and J by 4 bases, with 17 bases left in between. Written as DNA, the CDR3 is TGTGCCAGCAGCCCAGGCCACTCTTACTTGTACAATGAGCAGTTCTTC. It codes for CASSPGHSYLYNEQFF.

This clonotype was counted at least ten times. This chain links TRBV20-1 with TRBJ2-3, with 8 bases that match TRBD2. The CDR3 sequence is 16 residues long. V lost 6 bases, J lost 4 bases, and 15 bases stayed unmatched. CDR1 is DFQATT and CDR2 is SNEGSKA in the germline V gene (reference sequence). DNA of the CDR3: TGCAGTGCCCGACTGGGGTCGGGGGGGTTCCCAGATACGCAGTATTTT. As protein: CSARLGSGGFPDTQYF.

At least ten counts were recorded for this clonotype. This chain uses TRBV7-3 with TRBJ2-7; 8 bases fit TRBD1. The trim removed 2 bases at V and 2 bases at J, leaving 5 bases unmatched. The CDR3 runs to 15 residues. Germline loops: CDR1 SGHTA, CDR2 FQGTGA. The CDR3 region has the DNA TGTGCCAGCAGCTTAGGGTCGGACAGGGCCTACGAGCAGTACTTC. It specifies CASSLGSDRAYEQYF.

This clonotype was observed many times. This sequence joins TRBV11-2 and TRBJ2-3; TRBD1 or TRBD2 may be the D gene (5 bases each). This CDR3 contains 16 residues. Germline V gene data show CDR1 as SGHAT and CDR2 as FQNNGV. V shed 1 base and J shed 7 bases, with 18 bases lying between them. CDR3 coding DNA: TGTGCCAGCAGCTTAGGGTTGAGGGGCCGCACGCATACGCAGTATTTT. Translated: CASSLGLRGRTHTQYF.

In its sample, this clonotype was seen many times. CDR3 amino acids: CASSSPGQGLNEQYF. The CDR3 DNA sequence: TGCGCCAGCAGCTCTCCGGGACAGGGTCTGAACGAGCAGTACTTC. The J gene is TRBJ2-7, the V gene TRBV5-1; TRBD1 aligns across 9 bases. CDR3 size: 15 residues. CDR1 is SGHRS, CDR2 YFSETQ, per germline. J was trimmed by 5 bases and V by 3 bases; bases with no gene match: 9.

This clonotype was seen ten or more times. The chain employs TRBV9 and TRBJ2-6, with D hard to call. Germline values: CDR1 SGDLS, CDR2 YYNGEE. This CDR3 region has 16 residues. V lost 3 bases to trimming and J lost 0 bases, with 10 bases between them. CDR3 nucleotides: TGTGCCAGCAGCGCCATAGGCGGCTCTGGGGCCAACGTCCTGACTTTC. Translating gives CASSAIGGSGANVLTF.

This clonotype was seen repeatedly, ten times or more. The gene calls are TRBV6-1 and TRBJ1-5; D is ambiguous. This CDR3 region has 17 residues. CDR1 is MNHNS and CDR2 is SASEGT in the germline V gene. Trimming took off 4 bases at V and 2 bases at J, with 18 bases between the two ends. The CDR3: CASSGVKDRSGNQPQHF. Written as DNA, the CDR3 is TGTGCCAGCAGTGGGGTCAAGGACCGCAGCGGCAATCAGCCCCAGCATTTT.

Many counts were recorded for this clonotype. The V call is TRBV5-1, the J call TRBJ2-1, with D uncertain. Trimming took 6 bases from V and 4 from J, leaving 5 bases between them. The CDR3 is made up of 11 amino acids. Germline V gene lookup returns CDR1 SGHRS and CDR2 YFSETQ. CDR3 amino acids: CASISYNEQFF. The CDR3 DNA reads TGCGCCAGCATTAGTTACAATGAGCAGTTCTTC.

This clonotype was observed at least ten times. The V and J genes are TRBV5-1 and TRBJ2-7; 9 nucleotides agree with TRBD1. V trimming: 1 base; J trimming: 2 bases; junction bases outside the gene matches: 4. Germline values: CDR1 SGHRS, CDR2 YFSETQ. The CDR3 length is 15 residues. CDR3 residues: CASSLMTGGAYEQYV. The CDR3 DNA reads TGCGCCAGCAGCTTGATGACAGGGGGGGCCTACGAGCAGTACGTC.

This clonotype showed up many times. The genes are TRBV18 and TRBJ1-3; D uncertain. V was pared by 3 bases and J by 8 bases, with 8 bases between. CDR1 is KGHSH and CDR2 is LQKENI in the germline V gene. This CDR3 has 12 amino acids. CDR3 sequence: CASSPSDYTIYF. CDR3 DNA: TGTGCCAGCTCACCCTCGGATTACACCATATATTTT.

This clonotype was detected many times. The chain carries TRBV7-9 and TRBJ1-1, with D possibly matching TRBD1 (5 bases). Germline lookup yields CDR1 SEHNR and CDR2 FQNEAQ (reference sequence). The CDR3 covers 15 residues. V lost 8 bases to trimming and J lost 0 bases, with 16 bases between them. CDR3 protein: CASDLGAGLNTEAFF. The CDR3 region has the DNA TGTGCCAGCGACCTAGGTGCAGGGTTGAACACTGAAGCTTTCTTT.

This clonotype was seen many times. V usage is TRBV12-3 or TRBV12-4 and J usage is TRBJ2-3, with D unclear. V was cut by 5 bases and J by 5 bases, with 8 bases left in between. The CDR3 has 12 residues. This chain's CDR3 is CASSRRVDTQYF. CDR3 nucleotides: TGTGCCAGCAGTCGACGCGTAGATACGCAGTATTTT.

This clonotype has a count of ten or more. The chain combines TRBV7-9 with TRBJ2-5; D perhaps matches TRBD1 (5 bases). The CDR3 totals 12 residues. Trimming removed 8 bases from V and 5 bases from J, with 12 bases in between. Germline V gene lookup returns CDR1 SEHNR and CDR2 FQNEAQ (reference sequence). The chain's CDR3 is CASRMGRETQYF. DNA of the CDR3: TGTGCCAGCCGCATGGGGCGGGAGACCCAGTACTTC.

This clonotype occurred many times. This rearrangement joins TRBV24-1 to TRBJ2-1, with 8 bases fitting TRBD1. Trimming at V came to 2 bases and at J to 7 bases, leaving 9 bases not matched to a gene. The CDR3 totals 16 residues. Germline loops: CDR1 KGHDR, CDR2 SFDVKD. For the CDR3, the DNA is TGTGCCACCAGTGATTCACGACAGGGGAGGTCGAATGAGCAGTTCTTC. Translation gives CATSDSRQGRSNEQFF.

This clonotype has a count of ten or more. V usage is TRBV7-2 and J usage is TRBJ2-3, with TRBD2 matching over 14 bases. The CDR3 runs 17 residues. Germline lookup yields CDR1 SGHTA and CDR2 FQGNSA. V dropped 3 bases and J dropped 2; count of bases not matched to a gene: 4. CDR3 nucleotides: TGTGCCAGCAGCTTCGGGACTAGCGGGGGTCTCACAGATACGCAGTATTTT. Translated, it gives CASSFGTSGGLTDTQYF.

This clonotype occurred many times. This chain connects TRBV5-1 to TRBJ1-2; maybe TRBD1 (6 bases). The ends were cut back, 4 bases at V and 4 bases at J, with 17 bases in the middle. The germline gives CDR1 SGHRS, CDR2 YFSETQ. This CDR3 has 15 residues. DNA of the CDR3: TGCGCCAGCAGCCCAGAGGGGGGCACGGCCTATGGCTACACCTTC. Residues: CASSPEGGTAYGYTF.